The 9 T cell receptor beta chains below were found in one sample sequenced in a study of shared clonotypes between healthy human individuals. TCRdb's table, derived via immunoSEQ multiplex PCR, lists solely in-frame clones and lacks some. The sample includes about 2.3 million clones, approximately 95% of them seen just once. Sample: naive CD4+ T cells from PBMCs. The subset is: CD45RA+ positively selected. These receptor sequences come from a man younger than 35 in good health. Some clones in this sample may be carry-over from other donors' samples.

V gene TRBV5-6 combines with J gene TRBJ1-4, with D hard to call. V lost 3 bases to trimming and J lost 8 bases, with 11 bases between them. CDR3 length: 13 amino acids. Germline V gives CDR1 SGHDT, CDR2 YYEEEE. CDR3 in DNA: TGTGCCAGCAGCTCGGTTCGTATGGAAAAACTGTTTTTT. It is translated as CASSSVRMEKLFF.

The rearrangement uses TRBV7-2 and TRBJ2-3; the match to TRBD1 covers 10 bases. The CDR3 runs to 16 residues. V shed 5 bases and J 0 bases; nucleotides not matched to a gene: 5. Germline assignment: CDR1 SGHTA and CDR2 FQGNSA. The DNA of the CDR3 is TGTGCCAGCAGCCCGACAGGGGGCTCTAGCACAGATACGCAGTATTTT. This translates into CASSPTGGSSTDTQYF.

This clone was seen only a few times. V is TRBV5-4 and J is TRBJ2-5; 8 nucleotides agree with TRBD2. Per germline, CDR1 SGHNT and CDR2 YYREEE (reference sequence). The CDR3 contains 18 residues. V trimming: 4 bases; J trimming: 5 bases; junction bases outside the gene matches: 19. The CDR3 here is CASSTPASGTRASETQYF. CDR3 in DNA: TGTGCCAGCAGCACACCGGCGTCCGGGACTAGAGCTTCGGAGACCCAGTACTTC.

Regarding this clone: The sample contains more than one DNA sequence encoding this CDR3. The V gene is TRBV5-1, the J gene TRBJ2-5; 10 positions agree with TRBD1. V lost 2 bases and J lost 4; bases outside the gene matches: 5. Germline loops: CDR1 SGHRS, CDR2 YFSETQ. The CDR3 runs 15 residues. As DNA, the CDR3 is TGCGCCAGCAGCTTAAGACAGGGGGCCGGAGAGACCCAGTACTTC. It codes for CASSLRQGAGETQYF.

This chain uses TRBV19 with TRBJ2-7; TRBD2 matches 15 bases. Losses at the gene ends were 3 bases for V and 5 bases for J; bases not matched to a gene: 5. Germline V gene sequence: CDR1 LNHDA, CDR2 SQIVND (reference sequence). The CDR3 is 16 residues long. This chain's CDR3 is CASSMGTSGRSHEQYF. As DNA, the CDR3 is TGTGCCAGTAGTATGGGGACTAGCGGGAGGTCCCACGAGCAGTACTTC. The whole variable domain, remainder taken from reference TRBV19 and TRBJ2-7, is DGGITQSPKYLFRKEGQNVTLSCEQNLNHDAMYWYRQDPGQGLRLIYYSQIVNDFQKGDIAEGYSVSREKKESFPLTVTSAQKNPTAFYLCASSMGTSGRSHEQYFGPGTRLTVT.

V is TRBV27 and J is TRBJ2-3; D is unclear. Trimming cost V 6 bases and J 5 bases, with 12 bases left between them. CDR3 length equals 13 residues. Germline CDR1 and CDR2: MNHEY and SMNVEV (reference sequence). The chain's CDR3 is CASRAHDRDTQYF. CDR3 bases: TGTGCCAGCAGGGCCCATGATCGAGATACGCAGTATTTT.

V and J are TRBV2 and TRBJ1-3, with D perhaps TRBD1 (5 bases). The CDR3 length is 16 residues. The germline gives CDR1 SNHLY, CDR2 FYNNEI. V was cut by 4 bases and J by 2 bases, with 15 bases left in between. CDR3 bases: TGTGCCAGCAGTGGGACGGCAGGGTCGGCTGGAAACACCATATATTTT. It specifies CASSGTAGSAGNTIYF.

This chain uses TRBV5-1 with TRBJ2-7; the D call may be TRBD1 or TRBD2 (5 bases each). Germline V gene sequence: CDR1 SGHRS, CDR2 YFSETQ. V lost 4 bases, J lost 6 bases, and 23 bases lay in between. The CDR3 spans 16 residues. DNA of the CDR3: TGCGCCAGCAGCACGGGGACGGCCGAAGAGTTTAGCGAGCAGTACTTC. Amino acid sequence: CASSTGTAEEFSEQYF.

The chain joins TRBV4-3 to TRBJ2-6; D is perhaps TRBD2 (6 bases). The CDR3 sequence is 17 residues long. V dropped 1 base and J dropped 1 base, with 11 bases sitting between them. From germline, CDR1 is LGHNA and CDR2 YSLEER. The CDR3 sequence is CASSQGGIGSGANVLTF. In nucleotides, the CDR3 is TGCGCCAGCAGCCAAGGCGGGATAGGGTCTGGGGCCAACGTCCTGACTTTC.